The clone carrying this T cell receptor (beta chain) was detected only a few times. As yet, its antigen is unknown. The entry originates in a study of human T cells and chemical hapten exposure. At the level of the study: Across samples, TCR yields varied, mostly owing to small differences in pooled library volumes. Broader study findings: Expanded TCRs created a significantly greater count of big CDR3 similarity clusters than controls did.

Unique molecular identifiers were attached to individual cDNA molecules within the library. In the authors' methods: Sample TCR counts, which ranged from roughly 23,224 to 750,000, had a median of approximately 95,000. TCRdb re-derived calls from the RACE reads in MiXCR, one entry per CDR3 protein. TCRdb's processing, not the authors', yielded these V and J calls. The data show a few hundred thousand distinct CDR3 sequences, about 5% seen once. Time point described: pre-sensitization, week 0. Specified treatment: therapeutic diphenylcyclopropenone sensitization with weekly scalp DPC. CDR3 length equals 15 residues. Germline values: CDR1 MNHEY, CDR2 SVGAGI. V shed 5 bases and J shed 7 bases, with 15 bases lying between them.

The V call is TRBV6-5, the J call TRBJ1-6; D gene uncertain. Source: whole blood, taken in connection with sensitization to the hapten diphenylcyclopropenone (DPC). This receptor was taken from a young woman with alopecia areata. Some clones in this sample may be carry-over from other donors' samples. CDR3 sequence reads: CASSNPDFTNSPLHF. CDR3 in DNA: TGTGCCAGCAGTAATCCGGATTTCACGAATTCACCCCTCCACTTT.